This entry concerns a single T cell receptor beta chain. This sample was taken from a study of blood T cell repertoires in COVID-19. Participants were aged about 18 to 95 years, lived in about 26 US areas, and enrolled virtually. Cohorts were determined from participant-reported clinical history. This CDR3 is 15 amino acids long. CDR1 is SGHNT, CDR2 YYREEE, per germline (reference sequence). The germline V and J ends were trimmed by 4 bases and 3 bases, with 16 bases remaining between them. Profiled with immunoSEQ multiplex PCR; TCRdb holds only in-frame clones, not every one. The table records about 190,000 clones, approximately 90% of them present only once.

The chain uses TRBV5-4 and TRBJ1-1, with a weak D call TRBD1 (6 bases). This clonotype was sampled from a woman between 35 and 50 years old in a cohort exposed to, infected with or recovered from COVID-19 (not recorded which). Material for sequencing was PBMCs or T cells enriched from blood (not recorded which). The CDR3 DNA follows: TGTGCCAGCAGCGCGTGGGACACAATCCACACTGAAGCTTTCTTT. Its protein product is CASSAWDTIHTEAFF. The full variable domain, in which reference TRBV5-4 and TRBJ1-1 provide the parts outside the CDR3, is ETGVTQSPTHLIKTRGQQVTLRCSSQSGHNTVSWYQQALGQGPQFIFQYYREEENGRGNFPPRFSGLQFPNYSSELNVNALELDDSALYLCASSAWDTIHTEAFFGQGTRLTVV.